The 4 T cell receptor beta chains presented below share a single source sample, sequenced in a study of cytomegalovirus exposure and HLA in healthy donors. PCR was performed using 60 Vbeta and 13 Jbeta primers. Using immunoSEQ multiplex PCR, the repertoire was profiled, and TCRdb retains in-frame clones only, with some absent. Of approximately 160,000 clones in the sample, roughly three quarters are singletons; the top ten hold around 7%. Sequencing was carried out using PBMCs. The receptors stem from a middle-aged woman in good health and CMV-seropositive.

The CDR3 loop is CAIKKGFLKEDYGYTF. In DNA, the CDR3 is TGTGCCATCAAAAAGGGGTTCTTGAAGGAAGACTATGGCTACACCTTC. V usage is TRBV5-4 and J usage is TRBJ1-2, with a tentative D call TRBD1 (5 bases). V was clipped by 9 bases and J by 3 bases, with 24 bases between them. CDR1 SGHNT and CDR2 YYREEE come from the germline V gene (reference sequence). The CDR3 runs to 16 residues.

The chain combines TRBV28 with TRBJ2-7; D remains ambiguous. Germline V gene lookup returns CDR1 MDHEN and CDR2 SYDVKM. The CDR3 is 12 residues long. The V end was cut by 6 bases, the J end by 6 bases, with 12 bases between. DNA for the CDR3: TGTGCCAGCAGGGCCGGCCGGAGCGAGCAGTACTTC. This gives the protein CASRAGRSEQYF. The full variable domain, completed using reference TRBV28 and TRBJ2-7, is DVKVTQSSRYLVKRTGEKVFLECVQDMDHENMFWYRQDPGLGLRLIYFSYDVKMKEKGDIPEGYSVSREKKERFSLILESASTNQTSMYLCASRAGRSEQYFGPGTRLTVT.

For the CDR3, the DNA is TGCAGCGTGATTAACAGCCATGGCTACACCTTC. Translated: CSVINSHGYTF. The chain combines TRBV29-1 with TRBJ1-2; D unresolved. This CDR3 contains 11 residues. Between the trimmed V and J ends, which lost 6 bases and 6 bases, there was a span of 11 bases. Germline CDR1 SQVTM, CDR2 ANQGSEA.

CDR3 nucleotides: TGTGCCACCGCCGTTGGCGGGGGCTCGGTTGAGCAGTTCTTC. This codes for CATAVGGGSVEQFF. The J gene is TRBJ2-1, the V gene TRBV7-6, with a weak D call TRBD2 (7 bases). CDR1 is SGHVS, CDR2 FNYEAQ, per germline. The CDR3 runs to 14 residues. Deletions cut 10 bases from V and 9 bases from J, with 22 bases between.